What follows describes a single T cell receptor (beta chain). The target antigen is unknown. The data stem from a study of identifying expanded T cells in peripheral blood. Germline loops: CDR1 SGHTA, CDR2 FQGNSA. The length of the CDR3 is 14 residues. Trimming stripped 5 bases from V and 9 bases from J, with 18 bases between. Overall study results and limits: Over approximately two and four weeks, about 15 and 18 clones changed, versus approximately 1.2 between replicates. Approximately two-week clone count variance significantly increased as total template count grew.

During the collection period, no donor immune events like infections were recorded. Repertoires were generated with immunoSEQ multiplex PCR, while TCRdb's copy carries only in-frame clones and drops some. The sample consists of under 95,000 clones, 75% to 90% of them appearing once. The TCR was taken from a person between 18 and 69 years old in good health. The chain joins TRBV7-2 to TRBJ2-3; tentatively, D is TRBD1 or TRBD2 (5 bases each). Sequenced input: blood. In DNA, the CDR3 is TGTGCCAGCAGCCCGCCGGGGCAGCGGAGGACGCAGTATTTT. Translation: CASSPPGQRRTQYF.